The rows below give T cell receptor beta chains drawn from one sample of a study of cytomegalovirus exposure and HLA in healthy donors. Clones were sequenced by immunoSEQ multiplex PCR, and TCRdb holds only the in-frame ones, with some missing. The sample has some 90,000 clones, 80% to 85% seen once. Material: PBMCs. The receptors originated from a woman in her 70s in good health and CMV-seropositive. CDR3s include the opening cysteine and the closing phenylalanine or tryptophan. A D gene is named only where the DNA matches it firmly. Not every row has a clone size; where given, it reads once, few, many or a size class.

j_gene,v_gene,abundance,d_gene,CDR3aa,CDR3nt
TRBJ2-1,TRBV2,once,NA,CASTAEGYEQFF,TGTGCCAGCACCGCGGAAGGCTATGAGCAGTTCTTC
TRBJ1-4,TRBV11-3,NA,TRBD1,CASSIGQGRGKLFF,TGTGCCAGCAGCATTGGACAGGGGCGAGGAAAACTGTTTTTT
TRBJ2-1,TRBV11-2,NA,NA,CASSLDKTGGYEQFF,TGTGCCAGCAGCTTAGATAAGACGGGGGGCTATGAGCAGTTCTTC
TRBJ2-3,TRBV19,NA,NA,CASSRTYSTDTQYF,TGTGCCAGTAGCAGGACATACAGCACAGATACGCAGTATTTT
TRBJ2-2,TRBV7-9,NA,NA,CASSLWAGANTGELFF,TGTGCCAGCAGCTTATGGGCAGGTGCGAACACCGGGGAGCTGTTTTTT
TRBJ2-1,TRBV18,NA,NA,CASSLRQGRDEQFF,TGTGCCAGCTCACTGAGACAGGGGAGGGATGAGCAGTTCTTC
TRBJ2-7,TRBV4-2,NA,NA,CASSQESGRGLPYEQYF,TGTGCCAGCAGCCAAGAAAGTGGGCGGGGATTACCCTACGAGCAGTACTTC
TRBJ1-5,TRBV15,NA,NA,CATSRQGNQPQHF,TGTGCCACCAGCAGACAGGGGAATCAGCCCCAGCATTTT
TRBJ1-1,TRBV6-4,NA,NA,CASSQNRVTEAFF,TGTGCCAGCAGCCAGAACAGGGTTACTGAAGCTTTCTTT
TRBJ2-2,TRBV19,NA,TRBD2,CASSASGRGTGELFF,TGTGCCAGTAGTGCCAGCGGGAGAGGGACCGGGGAGCTGTTTTTT
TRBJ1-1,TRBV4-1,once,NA,CASSQDRVSSRNDEAFF,TGCGCCAGCAGCCAAGATCGGGTGTCAAGCCGGAATGATGAAGCTTTCTTT
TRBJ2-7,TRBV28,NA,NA,CASSWQRIYEQYF,TGTGCCAGCAGTTGGCAGCGAATATACGAGCAGTACTTC
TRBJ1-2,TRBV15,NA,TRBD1,CATRRGQGANGYTF,TGTGCCACCAGAAGAGGACAGGGGGCGAATGGCTACACCTTC
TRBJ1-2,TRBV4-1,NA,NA,CASSLGSRYGYTF,TGCGCCAGCAGCCTGGGCTCTCGGTATGGCTACACCTTC
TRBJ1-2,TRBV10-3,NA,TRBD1,CAISGWGQEKMDYGYTF,TGTGCCATCAGTGGATGGGGACAGGAAAAAATGGACTATGGCTACACCTTC
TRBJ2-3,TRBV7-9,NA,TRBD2,CASSPPGTSGTDTQYF,TGTGCCAGCAGCCCTCCCGGGACTAGCGGCACAGATACGCAGTATTTT
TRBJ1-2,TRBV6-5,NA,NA,CASSTGFSYGYTF,TGTGCCAGCAGTACAGGGTTTAGCTATGGCTACACCTTC
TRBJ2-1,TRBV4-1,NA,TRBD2,CASSQESSSGYNEQFF,TGCGCCAGCAGCCAAGAGTCGTCTAGCGGTTACAATGAGCAGTTCTTC
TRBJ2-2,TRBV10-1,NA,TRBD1,CASSWTGSGELFF,TGCGCCAGCAGTTGGACAGGGTCCGGGGAGCTGTTTTTT
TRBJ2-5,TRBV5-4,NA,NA,CASSAVQETQYF,TGTGCCAGCAGTGCGGTACAAGAGACCCAGTACTTC
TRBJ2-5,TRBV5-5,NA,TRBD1,CASSLIWTGRQETQYF,TGTGCCAGCAGCCTAATCTGGACAGGGAGGCAAGAGACCCAGTACTTC
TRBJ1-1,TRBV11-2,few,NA,CASSKQSNTEAFF,TGTGCCAGCAGCAAACAGTCTAACACTGAAGCTTTCTTT